These 4 T cell receptor beta chains were sequenced from one sample in a study of shared clonotypes between healthy human individuals. Generated by immunoSEQ multiplex PCR, the TCRdb table keeps only in-frame clones and is missing some. The table records under 2.5 million clones, 80% to 95% of them present only once. The sequenced sample was naive CD4+ T cells from PBMCs. The subset here: CD45RA+ positively selected. The origin of the receptors is a man between 18 and 35 years old in good health. Some clones in this sample may be carry-over from other donors' samples.

V gene TRBV18 combines with J gene TRBJ2-3; D may be TRBD2 (6 bases). From germline, CDR1 is KGHSH and CDR2 LQKENI. The CDR3 has 15 amino acids. The V end was cut by 0 bases, the J end by 2 bases, with 9 bases between. Written as DNA, the CDR3 is TGTGCCAGCTCACCACCGGGGGGTCTCACAGATACGCAGTATTTT. This translates into CASSPPGGLTDTQYF.

The genes are TRBV4-1 and TRBJ2-3; TRBD1 aligns across 7 bases. The CDR3 runs to 16 residues. J was trimmed by 4 bases and V by 1 base; bases with no gene match: 8. In germline, CDR1 is MGHRA, CDR2 YSYEKL. CDR3 protein: CASSQGQGKGADTQYF. The CDR3 bases are TGCGCCAGCAGCCAAGGACAGGGTAAGGGGGCAGATACGCAGTATTTT.

The CDR3 protein is CASSYRAGNSYEQYF. The CDR3 DNA follows: TGTGCCAGCAGTTACAGGGCGGGAAACTCCTACGAGCAGTACTTC. The V gene is TRBV6-5, the J gene TRBJ2-7, with a weak D call TRBD2 (6 bases). CDR3 length: 15 amino acids. Germline V gene sequence: CDR1 MNHEY, CDR2 SVGAGI. The V gene lost 2 bases and the J gene lost 0 bases, with 11 bases spanning the gap.

V is TRBV9 and J is TRBJ2-7; D might be TRBD2 (5 bases). From germline, CDR1 is SGDLS and CDR2 YYNGEE. V lost 0 bases to trimming and J lost 5 bases, with 15 bases between them. The length of the CDR3 is 15 residues. The CDR3 sequence is CASSVVEGAVDEQYF. The CDR3 region has the DNA TGTGCCAGCAGCGTAGTAGAGGGAGCTGTGGACGAGCAGTACTTC.